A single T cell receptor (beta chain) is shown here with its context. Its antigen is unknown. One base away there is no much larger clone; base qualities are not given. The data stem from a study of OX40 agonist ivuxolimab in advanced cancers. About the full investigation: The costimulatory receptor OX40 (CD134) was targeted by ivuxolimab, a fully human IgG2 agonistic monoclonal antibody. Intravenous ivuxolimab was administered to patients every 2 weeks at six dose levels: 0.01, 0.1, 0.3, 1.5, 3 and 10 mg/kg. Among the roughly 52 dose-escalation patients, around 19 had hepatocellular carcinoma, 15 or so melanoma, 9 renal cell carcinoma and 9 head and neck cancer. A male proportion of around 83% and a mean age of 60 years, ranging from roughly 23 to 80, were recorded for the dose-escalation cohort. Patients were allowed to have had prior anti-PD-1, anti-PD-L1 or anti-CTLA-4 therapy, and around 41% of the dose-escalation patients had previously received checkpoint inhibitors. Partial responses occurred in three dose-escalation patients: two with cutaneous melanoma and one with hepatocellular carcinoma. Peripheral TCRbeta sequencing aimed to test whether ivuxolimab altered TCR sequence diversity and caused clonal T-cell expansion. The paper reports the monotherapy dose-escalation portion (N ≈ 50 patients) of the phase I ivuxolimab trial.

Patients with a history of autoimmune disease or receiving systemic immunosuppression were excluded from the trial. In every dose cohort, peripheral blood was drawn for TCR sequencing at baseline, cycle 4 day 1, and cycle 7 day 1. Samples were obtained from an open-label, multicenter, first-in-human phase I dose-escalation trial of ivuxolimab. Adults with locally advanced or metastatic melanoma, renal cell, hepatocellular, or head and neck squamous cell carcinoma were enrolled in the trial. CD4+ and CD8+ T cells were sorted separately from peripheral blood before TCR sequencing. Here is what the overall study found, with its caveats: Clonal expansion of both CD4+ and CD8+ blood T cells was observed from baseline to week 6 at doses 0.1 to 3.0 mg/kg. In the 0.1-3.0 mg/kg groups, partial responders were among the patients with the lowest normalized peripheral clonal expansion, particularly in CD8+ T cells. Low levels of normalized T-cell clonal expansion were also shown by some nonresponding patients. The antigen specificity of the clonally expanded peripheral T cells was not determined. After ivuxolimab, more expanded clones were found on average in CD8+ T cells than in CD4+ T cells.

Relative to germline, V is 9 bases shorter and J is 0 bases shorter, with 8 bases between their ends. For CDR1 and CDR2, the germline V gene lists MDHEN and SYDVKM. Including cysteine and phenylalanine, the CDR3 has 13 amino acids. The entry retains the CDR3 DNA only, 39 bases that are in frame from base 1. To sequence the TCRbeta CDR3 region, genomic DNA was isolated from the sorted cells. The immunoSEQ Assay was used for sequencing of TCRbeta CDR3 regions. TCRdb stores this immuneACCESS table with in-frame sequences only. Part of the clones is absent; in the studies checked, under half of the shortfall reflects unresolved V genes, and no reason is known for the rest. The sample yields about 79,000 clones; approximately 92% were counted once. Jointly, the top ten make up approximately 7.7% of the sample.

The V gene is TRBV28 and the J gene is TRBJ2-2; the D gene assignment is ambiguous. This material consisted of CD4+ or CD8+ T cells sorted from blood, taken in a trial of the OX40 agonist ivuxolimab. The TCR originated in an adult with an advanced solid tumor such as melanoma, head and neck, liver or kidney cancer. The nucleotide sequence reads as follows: TGTGCCAGTTTGACGCCGAACACCGGGGAGCTGTTTTTT. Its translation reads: CASLTPNTGELFF.